One and the same sample provided the 6 T cell receptor beta chains below, sequenced in a study of cytomegalovirus exposure and HLA in healthy donors. Primers for the PCR totalled 60 Vbeta and 13 Jbeta. Assay: immunoSEQ multiplex PCR; the TCRdb copy retains only in-frame clones and omits some. The sample comprises a few hundred thousand clones, more than 60% of which are singletons, and 0.2% to 0.25% rests with the top ten. The specimen was PBMCs. All receptors derive from a girl aged 2 to 10 in good health and CMV-seronegative.

The V and J genes are TRBV18 and TRBJ1-1; 8 bases line up with TRBD1. There are 14 residues in the CDR3. V was clipped by 6 bases and J by 0 bases; unmatched bases: 3. Germline V lookup: CDR1 KGHSH, CDR2 LQKENI. The CDR3 DNA reads as TGTGCCAGCTCTCGGACAGGGATGAACACTGAAGCTTTCTTT. This sequence encodes CASSRTGMNTEAFF.

This chain links TRBV6-5 with TRBJ2-7; D perhaps matches TRBD1 (6 bases). The CDR3 runs 16 residues. V was cut by 0 bases and J by 2 bases, with 14 bases left in between. Germline loops: CDR1 MNHEY, CDR2 SVGAGI. CDR3 in amino acids: CASSYSLGTHTYEQYF. CDR3 sequence (DNA): TGTGCCAGCAGTTACTCGCTCGGGACACATACCTACGAGCAGTACTTC.

The V gene is TRBV10-3, the J gene TRBJ2-7; a possible D gene is TRBD2 (6 bases). CDR1 is ENHRY and CDR2 is SYGVKD in the germline V gene. V was cut by 10 bases and J by 6 bases, with 22 bases left in between. CDR3 length: 14 residues. The CDR3: CATRRGLHLFEQYF. CDR3 coding DNA: TGTGCCACCCGGAGGGGACTCCACCTCTTCGAGCAGTACTTC.

This chain links TRBV4-1 with TRBJ2-3; 9 bases align to TRBD2. This CDR3 has 16 residues. V lost 3 bases to trimming and J lost 6 bases; unmatched junction nucleotides: 10. Germline V lookup: CDR1 MGHRA, CDR2 YSYEKL. CDR3 DNA sequence: TGCGCCAGCAGCCACCGAGCGGGAGGTCCAGGGGATACGCAGTATTTT. The encoded protein is CASSHRAGGPGDTQYF.

This chain joins TRBV4-1 and TRBJ2-2, with 8 bases lining up with TRBD1. The germline CDR1 and CDR2 sequences are MGHRA and YSYEKL. The CDR3 runs to 16 residues. J was trimmed by 3 bases and V by 4 bases; bases with no gene match: 7. The CDR3 DNA is TGCGCCAGCAGCCTAAGACAGGGGTTTTACACCGGGGAGCTGTTTTTT. This sequence encodes CASSLRQGFYTGELFF.

The chain has TRBV5-1 and TRBJ2-2; 8 bases line up with TRBD1. This CDR3 is 15 amino acids long. J gave up 1 base and V 5 bases, and 4 bases lay outside the gene matches. CDR1 is SGHRS, CDR2 YFSETQ, per germline. This chain's CDR3 is CASSPGTGNTGELFF. CDR3 coding DNA: TGCGCCAGCAGTCCAGGGACAGGGAACACCGGGGAGCTGTTTTTT. The variable domain in full, completed from reference TRBV5-1 and TRBJ2-2, reads KAGVTQTPRYLIKTRGQQVTLSCSPISGHRSVSWYQQTPGQGLQFLFEYFSETQRNKGNFPGRFSGRQFSNSRSEMNVSTLELGDSALYLCASSPGTGNTGELFFGEGSRLTVL.